This T cell receptor (beta chain) was recorded in a study of T cells in Graves' hyperthyroidism and ophthalmopathy. The table lists this clonotype with many counts. The V segment lost 0 bases and the J segment 5 bases; nucleotides outside the gene matches: 7. The CDR3 is 16 amino acids. Per the germline V gene, CDR1 is DFQATT and CDR2 is SNEGSKA (reference sequence). Amplified regions were TCR beta CDR3 sequences from RNA transcripts. With the HTBI primer set, the TCR CDR3 went through a first round of RT-PCR. A single record per CDR3 protein comes from TCRdb applying MiXCR to the multiplex PCR reads. The repertoire has around 200,000 distinct CDR3 sequences, about 17% of them found once; the top ten carry roughly 28%. The source of the PBMCs was less than 12 ml of fresh peripheral blood.

The chain combines TRBV20-1 with TRBJ1-5; 10 nucleotides agree with TRBD1. The sequence derives from a woman aged 50 to 65 with Graves' hyperthyroidism. The sequencing input was blood. The CDR3, as DNA: TGCAGTGCTAGAGAATGGGACAGGGGTTGGGATCAGCCCCAGCATTTT. Its protein is CSAREWDRGWDQPQHF.